This TCR beta chain comes out of a study of shared clonotypes between healthy human individuals. As defined, naive CD8 cells were CD45RO-negative and positively selected for CCR7, with terminally differentiated effector memory CD45RA+ cells excluded. Each cell subset's genomic DNA was divided evenly among several immunoSEQ plates. Per the original data handling: ImmunoSEQ yielded junction-only sequences lacking quality scores, so filtering differed. Profiled with immunoSEQ multiplex PCR; TCRdb holds only in-frame clones, not every one. V, J and clone size reflect that table, while D and trimming were determined from the DNA. The sample has around 2.1 million clones, 93% seen once. Sequencing was performed on naive CD8+ T cells from PBMCs. The receptor comes from a man between 18 and 35 years old in good health. Some clones in this sample may be carry-over from other donors' samples.

This CDR3 reads CASTITSHGTSGRWETQYF. CDR3 DNA sequence: TGTGCCAGCACCATCACATCCCACGGGACTAGCGGGAGGTGGGAGACCCAGTACTTC. The chain recombines TRBV28 with TRBJ2-5; 15 positions match TRBD2. CDR1 and CDR2 (germline): MDHEN, SYDVKM. The V gene end was trimmed by 7 bases and the J gene end by 5 bases; junction bases not matched to a gene: 17. The CDR3 covers 19 residues.